This T cell receptor (beta chain) is drawn from a study of T cell repertoires in cytomegalovirus infection. The CDR3 is 14 amino acids. Germline V gene lookup returns CDR1 SGHVS and CDR2 FNYEAQ. The V end lost 5 bases, the J end lost 2 bases, and 9 bases lay between the germline ends. TCRdb fed the reads into MiXCR, producing one record per CDR3 protein. The sample has approximately 990,000 distinct CDR3 sequences, approximately 31% seen once. Many counts were recorded for this clonotype. The antigen remains undetermined. Sequencing used cultured CD8+ T cells from PBMCs, obtained from culture after CMV antigen stimulation. The V and J genes are TRBV7-6 and TRBJ2-2, with D hard to call. This clonotype originated in a human donor in good health (CMV status not recorded). Some clones in this sample may be carry-over from other donors' samples. DNA for the CDR3: TGTGCCAGCAGCCAAAGCTTTAACACCGGGGAGCTGTTTTTT. Its protein product is CASSQSFNTGELFF.